This T cell receptor (beta chain) came from a study of tumor-infiltrating lymphocytes in localized non-small cell lung cancer. The CDR3 loop spans 13 amino acids. V was cut by 5 bases and J by 7 bases, with 14 bases left in between. Germline lookup yields CDR1 MNHEY and CDR2 SMNVEV (reference sequence). Data came from immunoSEQ multiplex PCR; TCRdb stores just in-frame clones and leaves some out. This sample has nearly 9,500 clones, with approximately 82% found just once. About this clone itself: Its matching antigen is unknown.

Broader study findings: Available tissue quantity limited TCR sequencing to a patient subset. Each assay used a separate piece of the same tissue.

The specimen was uninvolved lung tissue not adjacent to the tumor. This TCR was sampled from a human donor with non-small cell lung cancer. The V gene is TRBV27, the J gene TRBJ1-2; D uncertain. DNA for the CDR3: TGTGCCAGCAGTACCAGAGGGTTCGGTGGCTACACCTTC. This codes for CASSTRGFGGYTF.